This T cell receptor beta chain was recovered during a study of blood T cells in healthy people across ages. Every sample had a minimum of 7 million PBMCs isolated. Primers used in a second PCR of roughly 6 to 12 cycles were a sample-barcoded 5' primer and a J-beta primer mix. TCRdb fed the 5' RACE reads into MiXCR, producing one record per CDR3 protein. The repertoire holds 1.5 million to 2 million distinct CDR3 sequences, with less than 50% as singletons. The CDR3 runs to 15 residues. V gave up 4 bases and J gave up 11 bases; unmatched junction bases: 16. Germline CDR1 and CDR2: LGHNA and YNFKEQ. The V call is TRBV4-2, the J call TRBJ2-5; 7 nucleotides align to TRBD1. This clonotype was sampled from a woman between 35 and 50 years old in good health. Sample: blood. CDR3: CASSPREGAKNEQYF. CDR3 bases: TGTGCCAGCAGCCCGAGAGAGGGGGCGAAGAATGAGCAGTACTTC.